The T cell receptor beta chain described here comes from a study of graft-versus-host responses after intestinal transplantation (dated by TCRdb to about 2021). General notes on the study: Multivisceral, liver-intestinal, or isolated intestinal transplants were received by the recipients. Every recipient was given anti-thymocyte globulin induction, then maintenance tacrolimus and steroids for about three years. After intestinal transplantation, graft-versus-host and host-versus-graft alloreactive T cell clones were followed in the graft, circulation and bone marrow using bulk TCR-beta CDR3 sequencing. To identify alloreactive clones, pre-transplant mixed lymphocyte reaction products were sequenced and then compared with unstimulated pre-transplant donor and recipient T cells. Of the 20 to 25 intestinal transplant recipients enrolled in the cohort, one of whom was a retransplant, a few patients without pretransplant specimens were excluded. A peak of at least 4% donor T cells among recipient peripheral blood mononuclear cells was the definition used for donor T cell macrochimerism. Rather than going through the commercial service, samples from a few later patients were sequenced in-house on an Illumina MiSeq and processed with MiXCR.

A word on this clone: It has no known antigen specificity. Base qualities were left out, and no much larger clone turns up one base away.

Per the germline V gene, SGHAT is the CDR1 and FQNNGV is the CDR2. The CDR3 holds 16 amino acids from the cysteine to the phenylalanine. The read is trimmed to its CDR3 DNA, 48 bases read in frame from base 1. The germline ends are 15 bases apart after V is trimmed by 5 bases and J by 2 bases. The time point label, as the study defines it: cells obtained before transplantation from donor or recipient. CD3+CD4+ and CD3+CD8+ populations were FACS-sorted from unstimulated pre-transplant donor and recipient cells taken from spleen or lymph nodes. Points the paper makes about the study in general: Peak levels of circulating GvH clones were associated with declines in HvG clones early after transplant. The conclusions were limited by the relatively low number and heterogeneity of the intestinal transplant patients. GvH clones turned up in recipient bone marrow, with some appearing earlier in ileal mucosa or blood, a pattern consistent with an intestinal mucosal origin. In the allografts of patients with donor T cell macrochimerism, GvH to HvG T cell clonal ratios were high.

The receptor library was made with the immunoSEQ multiplex PCR assay. For most patients, genomic DNA was isolated with the Qiagen DNeasy Blood and Tissue Kit and sent frozen to Adaptive Biotechnologies for TCR sequencing. High-throughput TCR-beta CDR3 sequencing of genomic DNA from most patients was performed by Adaptive Biotechnologies. Per the source publication's procedure: TCR sequencing data for around 19 patients were retrieved from Adaptive's ImmunoSEQ software; a few other patients were processed with MiXCR and VDJtools. CD4 versus CD8 sorting errors were corrected by removing sequences found in both subsets at a frequency ratio below 5:1. CDR3 nucleotide sequences shared by donor and recipient were removed because the origin of these sequences could not be assigned. To count as alloreactive, a clone needed at least 2-fold expansion over unstimulated cells and a minimum CFSE-low frequency of 0.002% (template counts) or 0.001% (read counts). Clones detected in sequenced pre-transplant spleen, lymph node, or MLR CFSE-low populations of the donor or recipient were defined as mappable. Cumulative frequency of alloreactive clones was calculated as a percentage of all sequences weighted by copy number. TCRdb mirrors the immuneACCESS table, restricted to in-frame sequences. Some clones are absent from its copies; in checked studies, under half trace to an unresolved V gene, and the reason for the others is unknown. V and J calls and clone size are given by that table; D and trimming were obtained from the DNA. The sample has about 110,000 clones on record, roughly 93% of them singletons. The top ten hold roughly 1% of the sample.

Sequences were derived from unstimulated CD8+ T cells sorted from spleen or lymph node cells, sampled before transplant. This chain is built from TRBV11-2 and TRBJ2-2; possibly the D gene is TRBD2, per 6 matching bases. The clonotype comes from a human donor who was the organ donor for an intestinal transplant. The sequence in DNA is TGTGCCAGCAGCCCAGACCCCGGGACTAACACCGGGGAGCTGTTTTTT. Its product reads: CASSPDPGTNTGELFF.